This passage covers 23 T cell receptor beta chains from one sample sequenced in a study of shared clonotypes between healthy human individuals. TCRdb's table, derived via immunoSEQ multiplex PCR, lists solely in-frame clones and lacks some. Among over a million clones, about 96% were seen once, and the ten largest hold 1.2%. The material sequenced was naive CD4+ T cells sorted from blood. Subset reported: CD45RA+ positively selected. These receptors were collected from a man younger than 45 in good health.

The chain combines TRBV7-2 with TRBJ1-4; a weak D match, TRBD1 (5 bases). V was cut by 2 bases and J by 3 bases, with 7 bases left in between. The V gene's germline CDR1 is SGHTA and CDR2 FQGNSA. This CDR3 has 14 residues. The CDR3 nucleotides read TGTGCCAGCAGCTTATCAGGGCCTAATGAAAAACTGTTTTTT. Its translation is CASSLSGPNEKLFF. Complete variable domain (other parts from reference TRBV7-2 and TRBJ1-4): GAGVSQSPSNKVTEKGKDVELRCDPISGHTALYWYRQSLGQGLEFLIYFQGNSAPDKSGLPSDRFSAERTGGSVSTLTIQRTQQEDSAVYLCASSLSGPNEKLFFGSGTQLSVL.

The V call is TRBV6-1, the J call TRBJ1-4; TRBD1 is a possible D gene (6 bases). Per germline, CDR1 MNHNS and CDR2 SASEGT. The V gene lost 2 bases and the J gene lost 7 bases, with 14 bases spanning the gap. This CDR3 has 15 residues. CDR3 DNA sequence: TGTGCCAGCAGTGAAATCGACAGGAGTTTTGAAAAACTGTTTTTT. Encoded protein: CASSEIDRSFEKLFF.

This clone has only one observation. V is TRBV25-1 and J is TRBJ2-3; the match to TRBD2 covers 9 bases. Germline CDR1 is MGHDK and CDR2 is SYGVNS. The length of the CDR3 is 14 residues. The V segment lost 2 bases and the J segment 7 bases; nucleotides outside the gene matches: 4. In DNA, the CDR3 is TGTGCCAGCAGTGAAGCCGGGACTAGCTATACGCAGTATTTT. The encoded protein is CASSEAGTSYTQYF.

J is TRBJ1-3 and V is TRBV7-6, with TRBD1 identical over 8 bases. CDR3 length: 16 amino acids. The V and J ends lost 0 bases and 5 bases, in that order; junction bases with no gene match: 6. Germline CDR1 SGHVS, CDR2 FNYEAQ. The CDR3 DNA is TGTGCCAGCAGCTTAGCGATTGGACAGGGTCGAAACACCATATATTTT. Residues: CASSLAIGQGRNTIYF.

The V call is TRBV5-1, the J call TRBJ2-5, with TRBD2 identical over 12 bases. Germline CDR1 reads SGHRS; CDR2 reads YFSETQ. V lost 0 bases to trimming and J lost 2 bases; unmatched junction nucleotides: 5. The CDR3 totals 17 residues. CDR3 region: CASSLGLAGGPQETQYF. CDR3 in DNA: TGCGCCAGCAGCTTGGGGCTAGCGGGAGGGCCGCAAGAGACCCAGTACTTC.

The chain links TRBV5-6 to TRBJ1-5, with D possibly TRBD1 on 5 matching bases. This CDR3 has 13 amino acids. From germline, CDR1 is SGHDT and CDR2 YYEEEE. The V end was cut by 5 bases, the J end by 6 bases, with 12 bases between. CDR3 amino acids: CASSRDSTQPQHF. CDR3 DNA: TGTGCCAGCAGTAGGGACTCCACTCAGCCCCAGCATTTT.

The rearrangement uses TRBV5-1 and TRBJ2-5; TRBD1 matches at 12 bases. The CDR3 sequence is 15 residues long. J gave up 5 bases and V 4 bases, and 6 bases lay outside the gene matches. Germline V gene sequence: CDR1 SGHRS, CDR2 YFSETQ. CDR3 DNA: TGCGCCAGCAGCACCGGGACAGGGGGCCCGGAGACCCAGTACTTC. This codes for CASSTGTGGPETQYF.

The chain is built from TRBV7-2 and TRBJ1-5, with unresolved D. With 3 bases removed from V and 5 bases from J, the gap between germline ends came to 5 bases. The CDR3 consists of 12 residues. Germline CDR1 is SGHTA and CDR2 is FQGNSA. The CDR3 region has the DNA TGTGCCAGCAGCTTTTGGGATCAGCCCCAGCATTTT. This gives the protein CASSFWDQPQHF.

The gene calls are TRBV2 and TRBJ1-5, with no clear D. V was trimmed by 8 bases and J by 2 bases, leaving 13 bases between them. CDR3 size: 14 residues. Germline-derived CDR1 and CDR2 are SNHLY and FYNNEI. The CDR3 region has the DNA TGTGCCAGCGGAAAAGCCCGGGGCAATCAGCCCCAGCATTTT. Protein sequence: CASGKARGNQPQHF.

The chain is built from TRBV28 and TRBJ2-3, with 7 nucleotides matching TRBD2. V lost 6 bases to trimming and J lost 6 bases; unmatched junction nucleotides: 9. The CDR3 consists of 14 residues. CDR1 is MDHEN, CDR2 SYDVKM, per germline. The CDR3 region has the DNA TGTGCCAGCAGAACTAGCGCCCTTCCGGATACGCAGTATTTT. This sequence encodes CASRTSALPDTQYF. The whole variable domain, filled in from reference TRBV28 and TRBJ2-3, reads DVKVTQSSRYLVKRTGEKVFLECVQDMDHENMFWYRQDPGLGLRLIYFSYDVKMKEKGDIPEGYSVSREKKERFSLILESASTNQTSMYLCASRTSALPDTQYFGPGTRLTVL.

V usage is TRBV15 and J usage is TRBJ2-7; 8 positions agree with TRBD2. The germline CDR1 and CDR2 sequences are LNHNV and YYDKDF (reference sequence). CDR3 length equals 17 residues. Trimming at V came to 1 base and at J to 4 bases, leaving 12 bases not matched to a gene. The CDR3 DNA sequence: TGTGCCACCAGCAGAGTAGTCGGGTCCGGGAGGGAATACGAGCAGTACTTC. This sequence encodes CATSRVVGSGREYEQYF.

The chain couples TRBV7-6 to TRBJ2-1; 11 bases fit TRBD1. CDR3 size: 16 residues. J was trimmed by 2 bases and V by 4 bases; bases with no gene match: 4. Per the germline V gene, CDR1 is SGHVS and CDR2 is FNYEAQ. CDR3 coding DNA: TGTGCCAGCAGCTCAGGGACAGGGGGGACCTACAATGAGCAGTTCTTC. It yields the protein CASSSGTGGTYNEQFF.

The J gene is TRBJ1-1, the V gene TRBV6-5; D might be TRBD1 (6 bases). CDR3 size: 13 residues. CDR1 and CDR2 from the germline V gene are MNHEY and SVGAGI. V was trimmed by 6 bases and J by 7 bases, leaving 15 bases between them. The CDR3 region has the DNA TGTGCCAGCAGAGCGGACAGACTCAATGAAGCTTTCTTT. The encoded protein is CASRADRLNEAFF.

This rearrangement joins TRBV19 to TRBJ2-1; D is undetermined. Trimming took 11 bases from V and 0 from J, leaving 11 bases between them. This CDR3 spans 13 amino acids. CDR1 is LNHDA, CDR2 SQIVND, per germline (reference sequence). For the CDR3, the DNA is TGTGCCGTGCAGGCGAGCTCCTACAATGAGCAGTTCTTC. Encoded protein: CAVQASSYNEQFF.

The rearrangement uses TRBV18 and TRBJ1-2; 9 bases match TRBD1. The ends lost 5 bases at V and 2 bases at J; junction bases unmatched: 3. Germline loops: CDR1 KGHSH, CDR2 LQKENI. The CDR3 is 14 amino acids. The CDR3 sequence is CASSRGQGNYGYTF. CDR3 nucleotides: TGTGCCAGCTCAAGGGGACAGGGAAACTATGGCTACACCTTC.

V gene TRBV10-3 combines with J gene TRBJ1-2, with 9 bases identical to TRBD1. This CDR3 has 13 amino acids. The V gene end was trimmed by 2 bases and the J gene end by 7 bases; junction bases not matched to a gene: 2. Germline loops: CDR1 ENHRY, CDR2 SYGVKD. CDR3 region: CAISEGQGSGYTF. Here the CDR3 DNA reads TGTGCCATCAGTGAGGGACAGGGGTCTGGCTACACCTTC.

V gene TRBV7-3 combines with J gene TRBJ2-3; D unresolved. The germline gives CDR1 SGHTA, CDR2 FQGTGA. The CDR3 runs to 15 residues. V lost 2 bases, J lost 1 base, and 10 bases lay in between. DNA of the CDR3: TGTGCCAGCAGCTTAGAAGGGCAGGGCACAGATACGCAGTATTTT. Translation gives CASSLEGQGTDTQYF.

This sequence joins TRBV5-1 and TRBJ2-7, with no clear D. The germline V gene encodes CDR1 SGHRS and CDR2 YFSETQ. This CDR3 region has 15 residues. The V and J ends lost 0 bases and 6 bases respectively, with 16 bases between them. The CDR3 nucleotides are TGCGCCAGCAGCTTGGACCTGGGCGAGACATTCGAGCAGTACTTC. Protein product: CASSLDLGETFEQYF.

The gene calls are TRBV30 and TRBJ2-4; D not resolved. The germline CDR1 and CDR2 sequences are GTSNPN and SVGIG (reference sequence). The length of the CDR3 is 15 residues. V was clipped by 5 bases and J by 0 bases, with 14 bases between them. The DNA for the CDR3 is TGTGCCTGGGGAACAGAGCCTTTAGCCAAAAACATTCAGTACTTC. Protein sequence: CAWGTEPLAKNIQYF.

The chain carries TRBV9 and TRBJ1-1; 8 nucleotides align to TRBD1. CDR1 SGDLS and CDR2 YYNGEE come from the germline V gene. The V gene end was trimmed by 2 bases and the J gene end by 5 bases; junction bases not matched to a gene: 11. The CDR3 length is 16 residues. Written as DNA, the CDR3 is TGTGCCAGCAGCGTCGGGACAGGCGCCCAGGGGACTGAAGCTTTCTTT. Residues: CASSVGTGAQGTEAFF.

The V call is TRBV6-5, the J call TRBJ2-5, with D hard to call. Germline assignment: CDR1 MNHEY and CDR2 SVGAGI. V lost 1 base and J lost 2, with 11 bases in between. There are 15 residues in the CDR3. CDR3 bases: TGTGCCAGCAGTTACTACTCATATACTCAAGAGACCCAGTACTTC. As protein: CASSYYSYTQETQYF.

CDR3 residues: CASSLAAGIYEQYF. The CDR3 nucleotides are TGTGCCAGCAGTTTGGCGGCAGGAATTTACGAGCAGTACTTC. The V and J genes are TRBV28 and TRBJ2-7, with no clear D. Germline CDR1 MDHEN, CDR2 SYDVKM. V shed 3 bases and J shed 4 bases, with 13 bases lying between them. The CDR3 length is 14 residues. Full variable domain (remainder filled in from reference TRBV28 and TRBJ2-7): DVKVTQSSRYLVKRTGEKVFLECVQDMDHENMFWYRQDPGLGLRLIYFSYDVKMKEKGDIPEGYSVSREKKERFSLILESASTNQTSMYLCASSLAAGIYEQYFGPGTRLTVT.

V gene TRBV6-1 combines with J gene TRBJ2-7; 8 nucleotides line up with TRBD1. V was clipped by 3 bases and J by 6 bases; unmatched bases: 4. CDR3 length equals 13 residues. Looked up from germline, CDR1 is MNHNS and CDR2 is SASEGT. The CDR3 sequence is CASSEDRAGEQYF. CDR3 nucleotide sequence: TGTGCCAGCAGTGAGGACAGGGCCGGCGAGCAGTACTTC.